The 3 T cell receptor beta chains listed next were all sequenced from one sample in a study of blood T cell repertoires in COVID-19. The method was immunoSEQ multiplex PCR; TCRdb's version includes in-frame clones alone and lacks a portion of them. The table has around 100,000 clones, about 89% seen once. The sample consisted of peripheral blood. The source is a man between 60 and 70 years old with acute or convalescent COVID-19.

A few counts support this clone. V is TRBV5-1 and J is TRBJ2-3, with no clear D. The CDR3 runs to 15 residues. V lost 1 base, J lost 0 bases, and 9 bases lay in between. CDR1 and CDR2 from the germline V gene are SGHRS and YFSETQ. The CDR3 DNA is TGCGCCAGCAGCTTGCGCGGAGTTAGCACAGATACGCAGTATTTT. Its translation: CASSLRGVSTDTQYF. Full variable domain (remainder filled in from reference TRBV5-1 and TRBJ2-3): KAGVTQTPRYLIKTRGQQVTLSCSPISGHRSVSWYQQTPGQGLQFLFEYFSETQRNKGNFPGRFSGRQFSNSRSEMNVSTLELGDSALYLCASSLRGVSTDTQYFGPGTRLTVL.

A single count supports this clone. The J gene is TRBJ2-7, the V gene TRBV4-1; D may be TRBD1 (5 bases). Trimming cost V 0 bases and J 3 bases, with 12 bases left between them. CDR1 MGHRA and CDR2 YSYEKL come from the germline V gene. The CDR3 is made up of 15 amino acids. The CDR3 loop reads CASSQDPGRVYEQYV. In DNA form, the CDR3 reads TGCGCCAGCAGCCAAGATCCTGGCAGGGTCTACGAGCAGTACGTC.

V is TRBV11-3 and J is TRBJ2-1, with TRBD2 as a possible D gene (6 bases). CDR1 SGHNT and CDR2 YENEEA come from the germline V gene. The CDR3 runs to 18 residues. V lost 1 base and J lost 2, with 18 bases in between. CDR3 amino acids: CASSLAPPGRLTYNEQFF. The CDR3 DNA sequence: TGTGCCAGCAGCTTAGCCCCCCCGGGGAGGTTGACCTACAATGAGCAGTTCTTC.